A selection of T cell receptor beta chains follows, all from one sample in a study of T-cell reconstitution after alpha-beta-depleted transplantation in children. Each CDR3 protein gets one entry after TCRdb re-called the PCR reads with MiXCR. The sample consists of around 490,000 distinct CDR3 sequences, 10% to 12% of them appearing once. This material consisted of PBMCs, mostly from graft donor cells, taken 180 days after TCRalphabeta/CD19-depleted stem cell transplant. Receptor source: a female patient aged 2-9 years who had a stem cell transplant for aplastic anemia, so the T cells may come from the graft donor. Both conserved end residues are part of each CDR3. A D gene is named only where the DNA matches it firmly. Expanded clones get a size class; other rows say once, few or many, or leave the size out.

size,D,V,J,CDR3,DNA
once,.,TRBV7-2,TRBJ1-1,CASSLDYVNTEAFF,TGTGCCAGCAGCTTAGACTACGTGAACACTGAAGCTTTCTTT
many,.,TRBV12-5,TRBJ1-6,CACKAGPGSPLHF,TGTGCTTGCAAGGCGGGGCCGGGTTCACCCCTCCACTTT
few,.,TRBV18,TRBJ1-2,CASSATDNYGYTF,TGTGCCAGCTCAGCGACAGATAACTATGGCTACACCTTC
.,.,TRBV20-1,TRBJ1-1,CCARESVKRGRLEAFF,TGCTGTGCTAGAGAGTCCGTTAAACGGGGGCGGTTAGAAGCTTTCTTT
few,.,TRBV18,TRBJ1-1,CASSQDGVSEAFF,TGTGCCAGCTCACAGGACGGCGTTTCTGAAGCTTTCTTT
few,TRBD1,TRBV5-1,TRBJ2-7,CASSWTGSDEQYF,TGCGCCAGCAGCTGGACAGGGAGCGACGAGCAGTACTTC
few,.,TRBV28,TRBJ1-1,CASSLSEGVWTEAFF,TGTGCCAGCAGTTTATCCGAGGGGGTTTGGACTGAAGCTTTCTTT
.,.,TRBV6-5,TRBJ2-3,CASSYSSVLTDTQYF,TGTGCCAGCAGTTACAGCTCAGTACTCACAGATACGCAGTATTTT
many,.,TRBV20-1,TRBJ2-7,CSARDLVSSYEQYF,TGCAGTGCTAGAGATTTGGTCTCATCCTACGAGCAGTACTTC
few,.,TRBV15,TRBJ2-1,CATHRDGNEQFF,TGTGCCACCCACAGGGACGGCAATGAGCAGTTCTTC
few,.,TRBV28,TRBJ2-3,CASALGHTDTQYF,TGTGCCAGTGCCCTGGGTCACACAGATACGCAGTATTTT
many,TRBD2,TRBV5-1,TRBJ2-5,CASSPGLGAQETQYF,TGCGCCAGCAGCCCGGGACTAGGGGCACAAGAGACCCAGTACTTC
few,TRBD2,TRBV10-3,TRBJ2-5,CAISGTTSGPETQYF,TGTGCCATCAGTGGAACTACTAGCGGGCCAGAGACCCAGTACTTC
few,.,TRBV5-1,TRBJ2-5,CASSLGGIDGTQYF,TGCGCCAGCAGCCTGGGAGGCATCGATGGGACCCAGTACTTC
.,.,TRBV28,TRBJ2-7,CASSSSGAVRAYEQYF,TGTGCCAGCAGTTCGAGTGGGGCGGTACGAGCCTACGAGCAGTACTTC
many,.,TRBV10-3,TRBJ2-2,CAISALQRNTGELFF,TGTGCCATCAGTGCCCTACAGCGTAACACCGGGGAGCTGTTTTTT
few,TRBD2,TRBV29-1,TRBJ2-3,CSVYSGRDIRTDTQYF,TGCAGCGTTTATAGCGGGAGGGATATCCGCACAGATACGCAGTATTTT
few,.,TRBV29-1,TRBJ2-6,CSARGAGANVLTF,TGCAGCGCCCGGGGCGCTGGGGCCAACGTCCTGACTTTC
.,.,TRBV28,TRBJ2-1,CASTLLTSASYNEQFF,TGTGCCAGCACTCTACTCACTAGTGCCTCCTACAATGAGCAGTTCTTC
many,TRBD2,TRBV5-4,TRBJ2-1,CASSLGLAGEEQFF,TGTGCCAGCAGCTTGGGACTAGCGGGAGAGGAGCAGTTCTTC
.,.,TRBV10-2,TRBJ2-1,CASLGGSYNEQFF,TGCGCCAGCCTTGGGGGGTCCTACAATGAGCAGTTCTTC
few,TRBD1,TRBV2,TRBJ1-4,CASRRQGPGEKLFF,TGTGCCAGCAGAAGACAGGGACCCGGTGAAAAACTGTTTTTT
.,TRBD1,TRBV29-1,TRBJ1-1,CSVGVRGLSTEAFF,TGCAGCGTGGGGGTCAGGGGGCTGAGCACTGAAGCTTTCTTT
few,.,TRBV12-3/TRBV12-4,TRBJ1-6,CASSLGGGDNSPLHF,TGTGCCAGCAGTTTGGGGGGGGGTGATAATTCACCCCTCCACTTT
.,.,TRBV29-1,TRBJ1-4,CSVLTGRDEKLFF,TGCAGCGTTCTAACTGGGCGGGATGAAAAACTGTTTTTT
.,TRBD1,TRBV7-3,TRBJ1-1,CASSIGQGMNTEAFF,TGTGCCAGCAGCATAGGACAGGGGATGAACACTGAAGCTTTCTTT
few,.,TRBV12-3/TRBV12-4,TRBJ2-5,CASSYGAPLRQTQYF,TGTGCCAGCAGTTACGGAGCCCCCTTAAGACAGACCCAGTACTTC
few,TRBD2,TRBV19,TRBJ2-1,CASSSPSGRALEQFF,TGTGCCAGTAGTTCACCTAGCGGGAGGGCCCTTGAGCAGTTCTTC
many,.,TRBV15,TRBJ2-2,CATSSPRTASGELFF,TGTGCCACCAGCAGCCCCAGGACAGCTAGTGGGGAGCTGTTTTTT
few,TRBD2,TRBV7-3,TRBJ2-7,CASSLGLVRIAGDLYEQYF,TGTGCCAGCAGCTTAGGTCTTGTTAGGATAGCGGGGGATCTCTACGAGCAGTACTTC
.,.,TRBV6-2/TRBV6-3,TRBJ2-1,CASTITGSYNEQFF,TGTGCCAGCACTATTACGGGCTCCTACAATGAGCAGTTCTTC
few,.,TRBV12-3/TRBV12-4,TRBJ2-5,CASSYWRFRAQETQYF,TGTGCCAGCAGTTATTGGCGTTTCAGGGCCCAAGAGACCCAGTACTTC
many,TRBD2,TRBV5-1,TRBJ2-3,CASSLVAGGLPDTQYF,TGCGCCAGCAGCTTGGTAGCGGGAGGACTGCCAGATACGCAGTATTTT
.,TRBD1,TRBV28,TRBJ1-5,CASRTQGARNQPQHF,TGTGCCAGCAGAACACAGGGGGCGCGGAATCAGCCCCAGCATTTT
.,.,TRBV27,TRBJ1-2,CASSSLRGDWMDGYTF,TGTGCCAGCAGTTCCCTCAGGGGCGACTGGATGGATGGCTACACCTTC
.,TRBD2,TRBV14,TRBJ2-2,CASRDPRLLAGPLHTGELFF,TGTGCCAGCAGAGATCCCAGGTTGCTAGCGGGCCCTCTTCACACCGGGGAGCTGTTTTTT
many,.,TRBV5-1,TRBJ2-1,CASSLAGIYNEQFF,TGCGCCAGCAGCTTGGCCGGGATATACAATGAGCAGTTCTTC
many,.,TRBV12-3/TRBV12-4,TRBJ1-2,CASTPTINYGYTF,TGTGCCAGCACCCCGACAATTAACTATGGCTACACCTTC
many,TRBD1,TRBV5-1,TRBJ2-4,CASSFGQGGENIQYF,TGCGCCAGCAGCTTTGGACAGGGAGGCGAAAACATTCAGTACTTC
.,TRBD2,TRBV4-3,TRBJ2-1,CASSQDSGLLAGVRDEQFF,TGCGCCAGCAGCCAAGATTCGGGACTTCTAGCGGGAGTTCGAGATGAGCAGTTCTTC
many,TRBD1,TRBV20-1,TRBJ1-5,CSAELRTGYSNQPQHF,TGCAGTGCTGAACTTCGGACAGGGTATAGCAATCAGCCCCAGCATTTT